Below, 27 T cell receptor beta chains from the same sample are listed, as sequenced in a study of response to subunit inactivated influenza vaccine. TCRdb redid the calling of the RT-PCR reads with MiXCR, one entry per CDR3 protein. Among fewer than 700,000 distinct CDR3 sequences listed, roughly 13% were seen once. This specimen consisted of PBMCs from blood, obtained roughly 6 weeks after vaccination. All receptors come from a man aged 50 or older who received an inactivated influenza vaccine.

The chain has TRBV6-1 and TRBJ1-5; no reliable D call. Germline CDR1 MNHNS, CDR2 SASEGT. The length of the CDR3 is 14 residues. Deletions cut 5 bases from V and 4 bases from J, with 12 bases between. In DNA form, the CDR3 reads TGTGCCAGCAGTCCGGGCCTGAGGAATCAGCCCCAGCATTTT. This sequence encodes CASSPGLRNQPQHF.

The gene calls are TRBV5-1 and TRBJ2-7; a weak D match, TRBD2 (5 bases). Germline CDR1 SGHRS, CDR2 YFSETQ. V was shortened by 0 bases and J by 2 bases, with 9 bases between the two germline ends. The CDR3 is 14 residues long. DNA of the CDR3: TGCGCCAGCAGCTTGGACGGACTTACCTACGAGCAGTACTTC. This gives the protein CASSLDGLTYEQYF.

In nucleotides, the CDR3 is TGTGCCAGCAGCTTAGCCAGGGTTGGGTTGATAGGAGAGACCCAGTACTTC. This translates into CASSLARVGLIGETQYF. This sequence joins TRBV7-6 and TRBJ2-5, with D maybe TRBD1 (5 bases). The germline V gene has CDR1 SGHVS and CDR2 FNYEAQ. The ends were cut back, 0 bases at V and 4 bases at J, with 18 bases in the middle. The CDR3 extends over 17 amino acids.

Details on this clonotype: A much bigger clone sits one base away, suggesting this may be a read error. This chain links TRBV6-5 with TRBJ2-7; 10 bases fit TRBD1. CDR3 length: 14 residues. The junction had 3 bases not matched to a gene; V was cut back by 4 bases and J by 3 bases. The V gene's germline CDR1 is MNHEY and CDR2 SVGAGI. CDR3 amino acids: CASSFGQGGYEQYF. In nucleotides, the CDR3 is TGTGCCAGCAGTTTTGGACAGGGGGGCTACGAGCAGTACTTC.

This clonotype has only a few counts. The chain links TRBV6-2 or TRBV6-3 to TRBJ2-7, with D perhaps TRBD1 (7 bases). This CDR3 comprises 14 residues. Trimming cost V 6 bases and J 8 bases, with 20 bases left between them. Germline V CDR1 and CDR2: MNHEY, SVGEGT. CDR3 protein: CASRHLTGRLKQYF. As DNA, the CDR3 is TGTGCCAGCAGACATTTGACAGGGAGGTTGAAGCAGTACTTC.

This clonotype has at least ten counts. This chain uses TRBV10-2 with TRBJ1-1, with unresolved D. The V end was cut by 7 bases, the J end by 0 bases, with 15 bases between. CDR3 size: 15 residues. From germline, CDR1 is WSHSY and CDR2 SAAADI. CDR3 DNA: TGCGCCAGCACCAGACTGCTATACATGAACACTGAAGCTTTCTTT. Its translation is CASTRLLYMNTEAFF.

CDR3 loop: CASSVQREGRIPGELFF. The DNA of the CDR3 is TGTGCCAGCAGCGTACAGCGGGAGGGCCGAATCCCCGGGGAGCTGTTTTTT. This chain connects TRBV9 to TRBJ2-2; 10 bases line up with TRBD2. Germline V gene sequence: CDR1 SGDLS, CDR2 YYNGEE. V shed 1 base and J 6 bases; nucleotides not matched to a gene: 9. The CDR3 contains 17 residues. Looking up the rest from reference TRBV9 and TRBJ2-2 gives the full variable domain: DSGVTQTPKHLITATGQRVTLRCSPRSGDLSVYWYQQSLDQGLQFLIQYYNGEERAKGNILERFSAQQFPDLHSELNLSSLELGDSALYFCASSVQREGRIPGELFFGEGSRLTVL.

The genes are TRBV6-2 or TRBV6-3 and TRBJ1-6, with TRBD1 matching 7 bases. The CDR3 has 11 amino acids. Germline assignment: CDR1 MNHEY and CDR2 SVGEGT. The ends lost 6 bases at V and 13 bases at J; junction bases unmatched: 3. The CDR3 DNA reads as TGTGCCAGCAGACAGGGGCGGCCCCTCCACTTT. Amino acids: CASRQGRPLHF.

V is TRBV20-1 and J is TRBJ1-2, with D perhaps TRBD1 (5 bases). This CDR3 has 16 residues. Germline CDR1 is DFQATT and CDR2 is SNEGSKA (reference sequence). Trimming removed 5 bases at V and 4 bases at J, with 23 bases between. The CDR3 DNA reads as TGCAGTGCTCTTAGGGACGGCCTTATCGACCGCTATGGCTACACCTTC. It yields the protein CSALRDGLIDRYGYTF.

This clonotype was counted at least ten times. J is TRBJ1-1 and V is TRBV20-1, with D tentatively TRBD1 (6 bases). The V gene's germline CDR1 is DFQATT and CDR2 SNEGSKA (reference sequence). The CDR3 contains 12 residues. V lost 3 bases and J 3 bases, leaving 8 bases between the germline ends. The DNA of the CDR3 is TGCAGTGCTAGCAGGGGACACACTGAAGCTTTCTTT. This encodes CSASRGHTEAFF.

This clonotype was observed at least ten times. The gene calls are TRBV29-1 and TRBJ1-1; D remains unclear. The CDR3 totals 13 residues. Germline CDR1 is SQVTM and CDR2 is ANQGSEA. Trimming left V 4 bases short and J 0 bases short, with 9 bases between. CDR3 nucleotide sequence: TGCAGCGTTGCTTTGAACCTGAACACTGAAGCTTTCTTT. Protein product: CSVALNLNTEAFF.

The genes are TRBV7-6 and TRBJ2-7; 11 bases match TRBD2. V dropped 5 bases and J dropped 3; count of bases not matched to a gene: 9. CDR1 and CDR2 (germline): SGHVS, FNYEAQ. The CDR3 is made up of 16 amino acids. DNA of the CDR3: TGTGCCAGCAGCCCCCTACTAGCGGGAGAGGACTACGAGCAGTACTTC. Its protein is CASSPLLAGEDYEQYF.

This clonotype has only a few counts. J is TRBJ2-7 and V is TRBV5-1; D possibly matches TRBD1 or TRBD2 (5 bases each). The length of the CDR3 is 13 residues. CDR1 is SGHRS and CDR2 is YFSETQ in the germline V gene. V lost 3 bases and J 4 bases, leaving 11 bases between the germline ends. CDR3 sequence (DNA): TGCGCCAGCAGCTCGTGGGACGGTTACGAGCAGTACTTC. This encodes CASSSWDGYEQYF.

This clonotype has ten or more counts. The gene calls are TRBV5-6 and TRBJ2-1, with 10 positions matching TRBD2. This CDR3 spans 14 amino acids. The germline V gene encodes CDR1 SGHDT and CDR2 YYEEEE. The J segment lost 15 bases and the V segment lost 4 bases, leaving 13 bases of the junction unmatched. CDR3 sequence reads: CASSGLAEEDAGFF. CDR3 DNA: TGTGCCAGCAGCGGACTAGCGGAGGAGGACGCGGGGTTCTTC.

In its sample, this clonotype was seen a few times. The V and J genes are TRBV2 and TRBJ2-1, with D unclear. Trimming took 3 bases from V and 7 from J, leaving 4 bases between them. The germline V gene encodes CDR1 SNHLY and CDR2 FYNNEI. This CDR3 has 11 amino acids. The CDR3 protein is CASSEENEQFF. CDR3 in DNA: TGTGCCAGCAGTGAGGAAAATGAGCAGTTCTTC. The full variable domain, with the rest looked up from reference TRBV2 and TRBJ2-1, is EPEVTQTPSHQVTQMGQEVILRCVPISNHLYFYWYRQILGQKVEFLVSFYNNEISEKSEIFDDQFSVERPDGSNFTLKIRSTKLEDSAMYFCASSEENEQFFGPGTRLTVL.

The chain recombines TRBV7-6 with TRBJ2-5, with 10 bases matching TRBD2. In germline, CDR1 is SGHVS, CDR2 FNYEAQ. V shed 7 bases and J 1 base; nucleotides not matched to a gene: 12. This CDR3 spans 17 amino acids. The CDR3 region is CASTRTLAGAIQETQYF. CDR3 nucleotide sequence: TGTGCCAGCACCCGGACGCTAGCGGGGGCTATCCAAGAGACCCAGTACTTC.

This clonotype was seen at least ten times. V usage is TRBV6-5 and J usage is TRBJ1-2; possibly TRBD1 for D (6 bases). CDR1 and CDR2 from the germline V gene are MNHEY and SVGAGI. The length of the CDR3 is 14 residues. V was shortened by 2 bases and J by 2 bases, with 9 bases between the two germline ends. For the CDR3, the DNA is TGTGCCAGCAGTTACGGCGACAGGAACTATGGCTACACCTTC. It codes for CASSYGDRNYGYTF.

V gene TRBV7-9 combines with J gene TRBJ2-7; 7 nucleotides match TRBD2. The CDR3 is made up of 14 amino acids. Trimming cost V 4 bases and J 3 bases; bases outside gene matches: 6. The germline gives CDR1 SEHNR, CDR2 FQNEAQ (reference sequence). The chain's CDR3 is CASSSSGLRYEQYF. CDR3 DNA sequence: TGTGCCAGCAGCTCTAGCGGCCTCCGCTACGAGCAGTACTTC.

This clonotype has more than one count but fewer than ten. This chain links TRBV10-3 with TRBJ2-5; D perhaps matches TRBD1 (5 bases). Trimming left V 8 bases short and J 3 bases short, with 13 bases between. This CDR3 has 13 residues. The germline V gene has CDR1 ENHRY and CDR2 SYGVKD. The CDR3 sequence: CAIRQGMKETQYF. CDR3 coding DNA: TGTGCCATCCGCCAGGGAATGAAAGAGACCCAGTACTTC.

The chain carries TRBV29-1 and TRBJ2-1, with 7 bases fitting TRBD1. V was pared by 6 bases and J by 6 bases, with 5 bases of the junction left unmatched. Germline CDR1 is SQVTM and CDR2 is ANQGSEA. CDR3 length: 12 residues. Written as DNA, the CDR3 is TGCAGCGTCCGACAGGGTGTCAATGAGCAGTTCTTC. Protein product: CSVRQGVNEQFF.

The chain uses TRBV12-3 or TRBV12-4 and TRBJ2-1, with 15 positions matching TRBD2. The CDR3 is made up of 18 amino acids. With 1 base clipped from V and 8 bases from J, the junction kept 9 bases outside the gene matches. CDR3 region: CASSLVTLGLAGGYEQFF. In DNA form, the CDR3 reads TGTGCCAGCAGTTTAGTAACTCTGGGACTAGCGGGGGGATATGAGCAGTTCTTC.

The chain has TRBV7-9 and TRBJ1-1; the D gene is possibly TRBD1 (5 bases). Germline-derived CDR1 and CDR2 are SEHNR and FQNEAQ (reference sequence). Trimming took off 0 bases at V and 3 bases at J, with 14 bases between the two ends. This CDR3 has 16 amino acids. Here the CDR3 reads CASSLAGGASHTEAFF. The CDR3 DNA reads as TGTGCCAGCAGCTTAGCTGGCGGGGCGTCTCACACTGAAGCTTTCTTT.

V is TRBV12-3 or TRBV12-4 and J is TRBJ2-5, with TRBD2 matching over 7 bases. The CDR3 covers 14 residues. Trimming removed 2 bases from V and 4 bases from J; junction bases left unmatched: 4. The CDR3 DNA sequence: TGTGCCAGCAGTTTACTGGGAGGGCCAGAGACCCAGTACTTC. It translates to CASSLLGGPETQYF.

The rearrangement links TRBV7-2 to TRBJ2-7; the D is unclear. In germline, CDR1 is SGHTA, CDR2 FQGNSA. With 1 base removed from V and 2 bases from J, the gap between germline ends came to 9 bases. The CDR3 extends over 14 amino acids. In DNA form, the CDR3 reads TGTGCCAGCAGCTTAGAAGTCGCCCCCTACGAGCAGTACTTC. This sequence encodes CASSLEVAPYEQYF.

The rearrangement links TRBV6-1 to TRBJ2-1; 9 bases match TRBD2. With V trimmed by 5 bases and J by 5 bases, 7 bases remained unmatched. The CDR3 has 15 amino acids. Germline assignment: CDR1 MNHNS and CDR2 SASEGT. DNA of the CDR3: TGTGCCAGCAGTCTTCAAGCGGGGGGAAACAATGAGCAGTTCTTC. It yields the protein CASSLQAGGNNEQFF.

This clonotype was seen a handful of times. The rearrangement links TRBV14 to TRBJ1-6; TRBD1 agrees at 7 bases. The length of the CDR3 is 14 residues. V trimming: 3 bases; J trimming: 4 bases; junction bases outside the gene matches: 0. Germline CDR1 is SGHDN and CDR2 is FVKESK. The CDR3: CASSQGQYNSPLHF. DNA of the CDR3: TGTGCCAGCAGCCAGGGACAGTATAATTCACCCCTCCACTTT.

The CDR3 bases are TGCAGTGCCGCCCACCCCGGACGGTCCCAGTTCTTC. Its protein is CSAAHPGRSQFF. This sequence joins TRBV20-1 and TRBJ2-1; D not certain. The CDR3 spans 12 residues. Trimming stripped 6 bases from V and 13 bases from J, with 19 bases between. Germline CDR1 is DFQATT and CDR2 is SNEGSKA (reference sequence).